This T cell receptor (beta chain) was identified during a study of blood T cells in healthy people across ages. Sample-barcoded 5' priming and a J-beta primer mix drove a second PCR of about 6 to 12 cycles. TCRdb re-analysed the 5' RACE reads in MiXCR, keeping a single row per CDR3 protein. The sample lists about 670,000 distinct CDR3 sequences, around 52% occurring once. This clonotype was detected ten times or more. The CDR3 is made up of 13 amino acids. Germline V lookup: CDR1 ENHRY, CDR2 SYGVKD. The V end was cut by 4 bases, the J end by 2 bases, with 8 bases between. Sequenced sample: blood. The sequence derives from an elderly woman in good health. The chain carries TRBV10-3 and TRBJ2-5; D unclear. The CDR3 nucleotides read TGTGCCATCAGTGGCAGCGCACAAGAGACCCAGTACTTC. The encoded protein is CAISGSAQETQYF.